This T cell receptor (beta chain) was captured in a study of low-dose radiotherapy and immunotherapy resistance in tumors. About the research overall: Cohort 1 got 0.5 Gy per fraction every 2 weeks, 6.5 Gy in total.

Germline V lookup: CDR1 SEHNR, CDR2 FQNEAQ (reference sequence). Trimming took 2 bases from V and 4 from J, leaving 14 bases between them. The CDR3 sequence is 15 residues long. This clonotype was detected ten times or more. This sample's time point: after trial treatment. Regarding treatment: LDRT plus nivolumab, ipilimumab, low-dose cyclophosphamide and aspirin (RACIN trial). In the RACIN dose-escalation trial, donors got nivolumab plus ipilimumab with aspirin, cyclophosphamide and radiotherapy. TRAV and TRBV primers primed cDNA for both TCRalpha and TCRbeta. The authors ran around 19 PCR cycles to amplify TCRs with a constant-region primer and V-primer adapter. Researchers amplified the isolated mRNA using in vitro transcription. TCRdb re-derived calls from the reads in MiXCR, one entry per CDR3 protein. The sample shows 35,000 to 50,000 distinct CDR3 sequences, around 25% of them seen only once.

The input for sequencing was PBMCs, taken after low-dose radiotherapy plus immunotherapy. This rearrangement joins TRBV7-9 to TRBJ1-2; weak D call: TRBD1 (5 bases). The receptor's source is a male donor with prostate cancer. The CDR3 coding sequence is TGTGCCAGCAGCTTATCGGGAACGGGGGTCTATGGCTACACCTTC. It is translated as CASSLSGTGVYGYTF.